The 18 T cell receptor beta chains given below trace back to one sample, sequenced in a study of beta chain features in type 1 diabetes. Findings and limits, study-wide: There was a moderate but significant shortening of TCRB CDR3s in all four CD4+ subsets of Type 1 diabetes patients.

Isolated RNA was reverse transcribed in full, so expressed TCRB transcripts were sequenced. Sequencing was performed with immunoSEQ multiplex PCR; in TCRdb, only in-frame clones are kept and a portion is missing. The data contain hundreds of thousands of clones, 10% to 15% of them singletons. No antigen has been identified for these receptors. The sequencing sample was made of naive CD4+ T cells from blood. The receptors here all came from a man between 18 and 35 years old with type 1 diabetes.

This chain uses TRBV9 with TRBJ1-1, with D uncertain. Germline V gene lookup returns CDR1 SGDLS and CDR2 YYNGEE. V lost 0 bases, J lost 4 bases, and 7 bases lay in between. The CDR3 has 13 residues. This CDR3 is CASSVAPRTEAFF. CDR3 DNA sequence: TGTGCCAGCAGCGTAGCCCCCCGCACTGAAGCTTTCTTT.

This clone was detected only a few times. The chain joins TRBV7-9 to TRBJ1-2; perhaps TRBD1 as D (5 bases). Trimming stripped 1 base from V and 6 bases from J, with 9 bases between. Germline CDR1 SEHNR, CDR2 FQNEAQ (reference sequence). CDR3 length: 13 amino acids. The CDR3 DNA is TGTGCCAGCAGCTTAGGAGGGGTGGATGGCTACACCTTC. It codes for CASSLGGVDGYTF.

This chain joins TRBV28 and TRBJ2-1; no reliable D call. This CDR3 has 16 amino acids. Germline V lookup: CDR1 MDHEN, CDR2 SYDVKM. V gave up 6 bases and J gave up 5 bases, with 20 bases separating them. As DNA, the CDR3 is TGTGCCAGCAGCCCGGTTGGACCGATTCCTGACAATGAGCAGTTCTTC. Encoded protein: CASSPVGPIPDNEQFF.

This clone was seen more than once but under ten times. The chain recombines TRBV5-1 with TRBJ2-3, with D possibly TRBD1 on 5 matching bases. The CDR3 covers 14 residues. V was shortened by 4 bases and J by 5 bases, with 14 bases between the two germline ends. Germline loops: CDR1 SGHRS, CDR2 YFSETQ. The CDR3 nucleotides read TGCGCCAGCAGCGGGGTGGGGCCGTTAGATACGCAGTATTTT. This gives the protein CASSGVGPLDTQYF.

This CDR3 reads CASSTQGAHSEQYF. DNA for the CDR3: TGTGCCAGCAGTACCCAGGGGGCGCATTCCGAGCAGTACTTC. This rearrangement joins TRBV6-5 to TRBJ2-7, with 8 nucleotides matching TRBD1. The germline V gene has CDR1 MNHEY and CDR2 SVGAGI. Trimming removed 5 bases from V and 6 bases from J; junction bases left unmatched: 9. The CDR3 spans 14 residues.

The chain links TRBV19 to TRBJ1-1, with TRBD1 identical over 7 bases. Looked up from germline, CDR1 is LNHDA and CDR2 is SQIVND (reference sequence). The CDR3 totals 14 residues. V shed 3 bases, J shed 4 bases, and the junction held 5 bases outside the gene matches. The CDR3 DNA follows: TGTGCCAGTAGTATCCGACAGGGCGTCACTGAAGCTTTCTTT. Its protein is CASSIRQGVTEAFF.

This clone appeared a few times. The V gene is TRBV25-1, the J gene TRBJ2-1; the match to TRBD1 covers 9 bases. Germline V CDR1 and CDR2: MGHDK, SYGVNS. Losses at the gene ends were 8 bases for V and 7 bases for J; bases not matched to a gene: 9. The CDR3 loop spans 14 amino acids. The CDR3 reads CASGGQGKMNEQFF. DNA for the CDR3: TGTGCCAGCGGCGGACAGGGGAAAATGAATGAGCAGTTCTTC.

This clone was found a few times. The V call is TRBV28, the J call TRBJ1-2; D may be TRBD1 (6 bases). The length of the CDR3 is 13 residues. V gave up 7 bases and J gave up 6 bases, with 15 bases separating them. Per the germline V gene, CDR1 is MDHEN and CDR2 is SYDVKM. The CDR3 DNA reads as TGTGCCAGCACCGACGGACAGTACCATGGCTACACCTTC. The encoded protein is CASTDGQYHGYTF.

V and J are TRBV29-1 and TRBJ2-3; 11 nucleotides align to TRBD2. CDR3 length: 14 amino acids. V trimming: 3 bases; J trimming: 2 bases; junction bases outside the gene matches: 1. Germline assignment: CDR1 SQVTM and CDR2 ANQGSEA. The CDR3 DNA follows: TGCAGCGTTGAGACTAGCGGGGCCACAGATACGCAGTATTTT. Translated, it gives CSVETSGATDTQYF.

CDR3 sequence: CASSFSSAADTQYF. CDR3 DNA sequence: TGTGCCAGCAGCTTTAGTTCCGCCGCAGATACGCAGTATTTT. The chain has TRBV11-1 and TRBJ2-3; D unresolved. V gave up 3 bases and J gave up 4 bases, with 11 bases separating them. The CDR3 runs 14 residues. Germline assignment: CDR1 SGHAT and CDR2 FQDESV (reference sequence).

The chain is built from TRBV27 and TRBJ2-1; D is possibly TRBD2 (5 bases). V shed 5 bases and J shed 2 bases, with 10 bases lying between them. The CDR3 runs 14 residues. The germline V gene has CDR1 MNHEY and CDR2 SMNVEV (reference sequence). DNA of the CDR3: TGTGCCAGCAGTATAACCGGGACCTACAATGAGCAGTTCTTC. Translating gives CASSITGTYNEQFF.

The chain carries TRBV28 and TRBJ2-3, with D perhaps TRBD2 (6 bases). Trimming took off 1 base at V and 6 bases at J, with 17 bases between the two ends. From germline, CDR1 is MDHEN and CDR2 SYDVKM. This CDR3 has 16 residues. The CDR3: CASSLYAGNARDTQYF. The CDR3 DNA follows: TGTGCCAGCAGTTTATATGCGGGAAACGCACGTGATACGCAGTATTTT.

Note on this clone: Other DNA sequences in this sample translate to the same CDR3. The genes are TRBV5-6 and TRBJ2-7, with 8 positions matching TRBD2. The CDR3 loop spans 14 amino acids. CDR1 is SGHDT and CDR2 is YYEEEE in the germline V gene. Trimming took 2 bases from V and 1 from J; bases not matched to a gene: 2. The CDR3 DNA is TGTGCCAGCAGCTTCGCGGGGGGATCCTACGAGCAGTACTTC. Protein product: CASSFAGGSYEQYF.

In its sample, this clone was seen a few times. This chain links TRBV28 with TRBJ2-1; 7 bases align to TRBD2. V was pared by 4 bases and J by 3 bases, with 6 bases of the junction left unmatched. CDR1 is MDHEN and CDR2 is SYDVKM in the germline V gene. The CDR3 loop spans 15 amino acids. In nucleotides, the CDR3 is TGTGCCAGCAGTTCGGGGGGAGGCGGCTACAATGAGCAGTTCTTC. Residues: CASSSGGGGYNEQFF.

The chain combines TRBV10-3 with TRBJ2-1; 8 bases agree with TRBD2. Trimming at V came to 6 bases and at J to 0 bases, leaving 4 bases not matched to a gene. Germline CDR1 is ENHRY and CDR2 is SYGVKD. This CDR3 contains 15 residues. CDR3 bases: TGTGCCATCAGCGGGGGGGCGAGCTCCTACAATGAGCAGTTCTTC. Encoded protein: CAISGGASSYNEQFF.

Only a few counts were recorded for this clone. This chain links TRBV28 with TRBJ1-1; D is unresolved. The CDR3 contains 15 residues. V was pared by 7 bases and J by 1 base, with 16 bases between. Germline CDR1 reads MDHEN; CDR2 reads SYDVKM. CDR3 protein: CASTLPSPWNTEAFF. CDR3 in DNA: TGTGCCAGCACCCTTCCAAGCCCCTGGAACACTGAAGCTTTCTTT.

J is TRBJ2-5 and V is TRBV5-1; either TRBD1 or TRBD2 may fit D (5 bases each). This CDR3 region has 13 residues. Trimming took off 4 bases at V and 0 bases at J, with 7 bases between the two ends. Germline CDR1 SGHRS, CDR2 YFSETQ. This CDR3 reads CASSRGHQETQYF. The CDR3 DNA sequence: TGCGCCAGCAGCCGGGGACACCAAGAGACCCAGTACTTC.

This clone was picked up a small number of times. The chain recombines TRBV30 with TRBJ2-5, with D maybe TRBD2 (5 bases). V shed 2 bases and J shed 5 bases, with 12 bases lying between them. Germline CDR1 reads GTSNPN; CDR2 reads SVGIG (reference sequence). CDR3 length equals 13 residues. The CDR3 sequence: CAWSSYRGETQYF. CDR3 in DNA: TGTGCCTGGAGTAGTTACCGAGGGGAGACCCAGTACTTC. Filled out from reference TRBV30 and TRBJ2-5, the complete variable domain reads SQTIHQWPATLVQPVGSPLSLECTVEGTSNPNLYWYRQAAGRGLQLLFYSVGIGQISSEVPQNLSASRPQDRQFILSSKKLLLSDSGFYLCAWSSYRGETQYFGPGTRLLVL.